Below are 19 T cell receptor beta chains sequenced from a single sample in a study of blood T cell repertoires in COVID-19. The data were produced by immunoSEQ multiplex PCR, yet TCRdb's version contains in-frame clones alone and is incomplete. The repertoire consists of around 340,000 clones, with 88% occurring once and the leading ten covering just over 1%. Sample: PBMCs or T cells enriched from blood (not recorded which). The origin of the receptors is a woman in her twenties or thirties who had been exposed to COVID-19.

A few counts support this clone. The genes are TRBV7-2 and TRBJ2-7; possibly TRBD1 for D (6 bases). Trimming removed 2 bases at V and 1 base at J, with 12 bases between. This CDR3 region has 15 residues. Germline loops: CDR1 SGHTA, CDR2 FQGNSA. In DNA, the CDR3 is TGTGCCAGCAGCTTATATCAGGGGAGTTCCTACGAGCAGTACTTC. It specifies CASSLYQGSSYEQYF. The full variable domain, rest sourced from reference TRBV7-2 and TRBJ2-7, is GAGVSQSPSNKVTEKGKDVELRCDPISGHTALYWYRQSLGQGLEFLIYFQGNSAPDKSGLPSDRFSAERTGGSVSTLTIQRTQQEDSAVYLCASSLYQGSSYEQYFGPGTRLTVT.

The V gene is TRBV7-2, the J gene TRBJ2-3, with TRBD1 identical over 9 bases. Germline V gene sequence: CDR1 SGHTA, CDR2 FQGNSA. CDR3 length: 14 amino acids. V shed 5 bases, J shed 6 bases, and the junction held 6 bases outside the gene matches. DNA of the CDR3: TGTGCCAGCAGCCCCCGGGACAGGGCTGATACGCAGTATTTT. Translated: CASSPRDRADTQYF.

This clone was detected only once. The chain links TRBV6-2 or TRBV6-3 to TRBJ2-7, with TRBD2 matching over 10 bases. The ends lost 2 bases at V and 13 bases at J; junction bases unmatched: 5. CDR1 and CDR2 from the germline V gene are MNHEY and SVGEGT. This CDR3 region has 12 residues. The CDR3 spells CASSYATSGHYF. The CDR3 region has the DNA TGTGCCAGCAGTTACGCGACTAGCGGGCATTACTTC.

The rearrangement joins TRBV7-8 to TRBJ2-3; TRBD1 agrees at 7 bases. Per the germline V gene, CDR1 is SGHVS and CDR2 is FQNEAQ. V dropped 7 bases and J dropped 2; count of bases not matched to a gene: 12. This CDR3 contains 16 residues. This CDR3 is CASTLLRGRDTDTQYF. CDR3 nucleotides: TGTGCCAGCACCCTCCTGAGGGGGCGCGACACAGATACGCAGTATTTT.

V usage is TRBV7-2 and J usage is TRBJ2-3; 9 bases fit TRBD2. The CDR3 has 16 amino acids. J lost 4 bases, V lost 5 bases, and 10 bases had no gene match. Germline V gene lookup returns CDR1 SGHTA and CDR2 FQGNSA. CDR3 region: CASSQLAGLVSDTQYF. The CDR3 DNA sequence: TGTGCCAGCAGCCAACTAGCGGGTTTAGTTTCAGATACGCAGTATTTT.

The V gene is TRBV27, the J gene TRBJ1-5, with TRBD1 identical over 11 bases. J was trimmed by 5 bases and V by 6 bases; bases with no gene match: 6. The CDR3 spans 15 residues. Germline CDR1 reads MNHEY; CDR2 reads SMNVEV (reference sequence). The CDR3 sequence: CASRRGTGGDQPQHF. CDR3 nucleotides: TGTGCCAGCAGGCGAGGGACAGGGGGGGATCAGCCCCAGCATTTT.

DNA for the CDR3: TGTGCCAGCTCACCACGTACAGGCGGGACTGGAAACACCATATATTTT. Its protein is CASSPRTGGTGNTIYF. V is TRBV18 and J is TRBJ1-3; D perhaps matches TRBD1 (5 bases). The V gene's germline CDR1 is KGHSH and CDR2 LQKENI. V lost 1 base, J lost 2 bases, and 12 bases lay in between. The CDR3 totals 16 residues. Complete variable domain (other parts from reference TRBV18 and TRBJ1-3): NAGVMQNPRHLVRRRGQEARLRCSPMKGHSHVYWYRQLPEEGLKFMVYLQKENIIDESGMPKERFSAEFPKEGPSILRIQQVVRGDSAAYFCASSPRTGGTGNTIYFGEGSWLTVV.

The gene calls are TRBV3-1 (or the pseudogene TRBV3-2) and TRBJ1-3; 8 bases align to TRBD1. The germline V gene encodes CDR1 LGHDT and CDR2 YNNKEL (reference sequence). The trim removed 3 bases at V and 0 bases at J, leaving 1 base unmatched. This CDR3 region has 15 residues. CDR3 sequence reads: CASSQTGASGNTIYF. CDR3 in DNA: TGTGCCAGCAGCCAGACAGGGGCCTCTGGAAACACCATATATTTT.

The chain has TRBV9 and TRBJ1-3; D remains unclear. Germline V gene data show CDR1 as SGDLS and CDR2 as YYNGEE. This CDR3 is 15 amino acids long. Trimming stripped 4 bases from V and 0 bases from J, with 11 bases between. CDR3 residues: CASSPQTYSGNTIYF. CDR3 bases: TGTGCCAGCAGCCCCCAGACATACTCTGGAAACACCATATATTTT.

This chain links TRBV12-3 or TRBV12-4 with TRBJ1-1; no reliable D call. V lost 3 bases, J lost 3 bases, and 8 bases lay in between. This CDR3 region has 13 residues. As DNA, the CDR3 is TGTGCCAGCAGTTTCCGGGTGGACACTGAAGCTTTCTTT. As protein: CASSFRVDTEAFF.

The chain couples TRBV19 to TRBJ2-2; weak D call: TRBD2 (5 bases). Deletions cut 7 bases from V and 2 bases from J, with 14 bases between. The CDR3 sequence is 15 residues long. Germline lookup yields CDR1 LNHDA and CDR2 SQIVND (reference sequence). CDR3 sequence: CASMRKRSNTGELFF. The CDR3 coding sequence is TGTGCCAGTATGAGGAAGCGGAGTAACACCGGGGAGCTGTTTTTT.

V usage is TRBV18 and J usage is TRBJ1-1; TRBD1 matches at 8 bases. CDR3 length equals 15 residues. J gave up 5 bases and V 2 bases, and 7 bases lay outside the gene matches. Germline CDR1 and CDR2: KGHSH and LQKENI. In nucleotides, the CDR3 is TGTGCCAGCTCACCAAGTCAGGGGGCGGGGACTGAAGCTTTCTTT. Translating it yields CASSPSQGAGTEAFF. Combining the CDR3 with reference TRBV18 and TRBJ1-1 gives the whole variable domain NAGVMQNPRHLVRRRGQEARLRCSPMKGHSHVYWYRQLPEEGLKFMVYLQKENIIDESGMPKERFSAEFPKEGPSILRIQQVVRGDSAAYFCASSPSQGAGTEAFFGQGTRLTVV.

The genes are TRBV18 and TRBJ1-5, with 11 positions matching TRBD1. The junction had 4 bases not matched to a gene; V was cut back by 3 bases and J by 6 bases. This CDR3 spans 15 amino acids. Looked up from germline, CDR1 is KGHSH and CDR2 is LQKENI. CDR3 in DNA: TGTGCCAGCTCACCTCAGGGACAGGGGGGTCAGCCCCAGCATTTT. This translates into CASSPQGQGGQPQHF.

V gene TRBV19 combines with J gene TRBJ1-5; TRBD1 might be the D (6 bases). This CDR3 contains 15 residues. V gave up 3 bases and J gave up 6 bases, with 15 bases separating them. The germline gives CDR1 LNHDA, CDR2 SQIVND (reference sequence). The CDR3, as DNA: TGTGCCAGTAGTATCCCTCGTTTAGGGGGTCAGCCCCAGCATTTT. Translated: CASSIPRLGGQPQHF.

This chain connects TRBV19 to TRBJ1-1; 8 positions match TRBD1. V trimming: 0 bases; J trimming: 7 bases; junction bases outside the gene matches: 4. The CDR3 extends over 14 amino acids. Germline CDR1 and CDR2: LNHDA and SQIVND (reference sequence). This chain's CDR3 is CASSIEGTGLEAFF. The CDR3 region has the DNA TGTGCCAGTAGTATAGAGGGGACAGGTCTTGAAGCTTTCTTT.

The table lists this clone with a count of one. The chain links TRBV28 to TRBJ1-2, with no clear D. CDR1 and CDR2 (germline): MDHEN, SYDVKM. Trimming removed 4 bases at V and 0 bases at J, with 18 bases between. This CDR3 has 17 residues. CDR3 DNA sequence: TGTGCCAGCAGTTACCCCAGGAGGAAGAAAGCTAACTATGGCTACACCTTC. Its protein product is CASSYPRRKKANYGYTF.

The chain recombines TRBV28 with TRBJ2-7, with TRBD1 as a possible D gene (6 bases). V gave up 8 bases and J gave up 0 bases, with 8 bases separating them. CDR1 is MDHEN, CDR2 SYDVKM, per germline. The CDR3 spans 12 residues. CDR3 in DNA: TGTGCCAGCGCAGGGGCCTCCTACGAGCAGTACTTC. This encodes CASAGASYEQYF.

The chain couples TRBV7-9 to TRBJ1-4, with a tentative D call TRBD1 (6 bases). Trimming removed 5 bases at V and 11 bases at J, with 15 bases between. Per the germline V gene, CDR1 is SEHNR and CDR2 is FQNEAQ (reference sequence). This CDR3 is 13 amino acids long. The DNA of the CDR3 is TGTGCCAGCAGCACAAATCCGGACAGTAAACTGTTTTTT. This translates into CASSTNPDSKLFF.

The CDR3 DNA sequence: TGCGCCAGCAGCCCGCTAGGGACAACCACTTACAATGAGCAGTTCTTC. This encodes CASSPLGTTTYNEQFF. The chain carries TRBV5-1 and TRBJ2-1, with D possibly matching TRBD1 (6 bases). Per germline, CDR1 SGHRS and CDR2 YFSETQ. V gave up 4 bases and J gave up 4 bases, with 18 bases separating them. The CDR3 has 16 residues.